The 4 T cell receptor beta chains below come from one sample, sequenced in a study of T-cell reconstitution after alpha-beta-depleted transplantation in children (dated by TCRdb to the mid-2010s). Library construction relied on PCR. The sequencer listed for this sample is Illumina HiSeq 2500. Molecular barcoding was employed in the preparation of TCR libraries, with unique molecular identifiers being used to normalize TCRbeta repertoire quantification. The public reads were reprocessed in TCRdb via fastp at Q25 and MiXCR, keeping in-frame beta chains. For every CDR3 protein sequence, its rows merge into one entry that carries the most common genes and DNA. This sample is represented by 250,000 to 350,000 distinct CDR3 sequences; about a quarter of them were singletons. The ten largest clones represent roughly 11% of the sample. According to the study, the label for this sample's treatment or condition signals: allogeneic hematopoietic cell transplantation with graft depleted of TCRalphabeta T cells and CD19 B cells.

This material consisted of PBMCs, mostly from graft donor cells, taken 180 days after TCRalphabeta/CD19-depleted stem cell transplant. The receptors shown here come from a male patient aged 10 to 17 who had a stem cell transplant for acute lymphoblastic leukemia, so the T cells may come from the graft donor.

This clonotype was found many times. V and J are TRBV5-5 and TRBJ1-5; D gene unclear. Trimming took off 0 bases at V and 7 bases at J, with 8 bases between the two ends. Germline loops: CDR1 SGHKS, CDR2 YYEKEE (reference sequence). There are 13 residues in the CDR3. The CDR3 here is CASSLGSWQPQHF. As DNA, the CDR3 is TGTGCCAGCAGCTTGGGATCTTGGCAGCCCCAGCATTTT.

This clonotype was seen a few times. V is TRBV18 and J is TRBJ2-5; D uncertain. Between the trimmed V and J ends, which lost 3 bases and 1 base, there was a span of 6 bases. This CDR3 spans 13 amino acids. CDR1 is KGHSH and CDR2 is LQKENI in the germline V gene. CDR3 DNA sequence: TGTGCCAGCTCACCTATCTCCCAAGAGACCCAGTACTTC. Translating gives CASSPISQETQYF.

This clonotype was counted a few times. The genes are TRBV9 and TRBJ1-2; 7 bases align to TRBD1. Germline V lookup: CDR1 SGDLS, CDR2 YYNGEE. The ends lost 3 bases at V and 4 bases at J; junction bases unmatched: 9. The CDR3 loop spans 15 amino acids. CDR3 region: CASSEGADGTYGYTF. CDR3 bases: TGTGCCAGCAGCGAGGGGGCCGACGGCACCTATGGCTACACCTTC.

Only a few counts were recorded for this clonotype. This chain links TRBV5-1 with TRBJ1-2, with D perhaps TRBD1 (5 bases). With 8 bases removed from V and 2 bases from J, the gap between germline ends came to 16 bases. Germline V gene data show CDR1 as SGHRS and CDR2 as YFSETQ. The CDR3 is 14 amino acids. The CDR3 DNA follows: TGCGCCAGTCGACCCCAGGGATGGAACTATGGCTACACCTTC. Encoded protein: CASRPQGWNYGYTF.